This is a list of T cell receptor beta chains from one sample in a study of blood T cells in healthy people across ages. TCRdb reanalysed the 5' RACE reads using MiXCR and keeps one entry per CDR3 protein. This sample has 700,000 to 900,000 distinct CDR3 sequences, with roughly 25% found just once. Separately, the same data were catalogued under a study of T cells of mothers and their children.

The source material was blood. Every receptor here comes from a boy between 5 and 17 years old in good health. Each CDR3 is given with its conserved first and last residue. The D gene is left open where the match is weak. Size values are once, few and many counts, or a class for expanded clones, and some rows have none.

clone_size	v_call	cdr3_length	j_call	d_call	cdr3_nt	cdr3_aa
NA	TRBV27	15	TRBJ2-1	TRBD1	TGTGCCAGCAGACGGCAGGGGGCCTCCTACAATGAGCAGTTCTTC	CASRRQGASYNEQFF
NA	TRBV6-5	17	TRBJ2-2	TRBD1	TGTGCCAGCAGTCACCATAGGACAGGGGCGAACACCGGGGAGCTGTTTTTT	CASSHHRTGANTGELFF
NA	TRBV7-9	13	TRBJ2-5	NA	TGTGCCAGCAGCTACCGGACAAAAGAGACCCAGTACTTC	CASSYRTKETQYF
many	TRBV20-1	12	TRBJ2-5	NA	TGCAGTGCACCGGGGATCCAAGAGACCCAGTACTTC	CSAPGIQETQYF
few	TRBV7-7	13	TRBJ2-5	NA	TGTGCCAGCAGCTTTAGGTTCCAAGAGACCCAGTACTTC	CASSFRFQETQYF
NA	TRBV6-5	14	TRBJ2-7	TRBD1	TGTGCCAGCAGGCGGGGACAGGGGCTTTACGAGCAGTACTTC	CASRRGQGLYEQYF
NA	TRBV4-1	12	TRBJ1-1	NA	TGTGCCAGCAGCCCCCACAACACTGAAGCTTTCTTT	CASSPHNTEAFF
NA	TRBV20-1	15	TRBJ2-1	NA	TGCAGTGCTAGAGATCCGCGCAGGGTTAGGAATGAGCAGTTCTTC	CSARDPRRVRNEQFF
few	TRBV29-1	18	TRBJ2-7	NA	TGCAGCGTTGAAGATCCCTACGCCGGAGGGGGGATACGGGGCGAGCAGTACTTC	CSVEDPYAGGGIRGEQYF
NA	TRBV2	14	TRBJ2-1	NA	TGTGCCAGCGGTGACCGGGCCGGGTACAATGAGCAGTTCTTC	CASGDRAGYNEQFF
NA	TRBV28	16	TRBJ2-3	TRBD2	TGTGCCAGCAAGGGACTAGCGGGGAGATACACAGATACGCAGTATTTT	CASKGLAGRYTDTQYF
NA	TRBV2	12	TRBJ2-2	NA	TGTGCCAGCAGCACAGGGTACGGGGAGCTGTTTTTT	CASSTGYGELFF
few	TRBV6-6	14	TRBJ1-1	TRBD1	TGTGCCAGCAGTCCCCACCAGGGGGACACTGAAGCTTTCTTT	CASSPHQGDTEAFF
NA	TRBV20-1	17	TRBJ2-2	TRBD2	TGCAGTGCTAGAGTCCCGCGACGGGGGGGCGGATCCGGGGAGCTGTTTTTT	CSARVPRRGGGSGELFF
NA	TRBV6-5	15	TRBJ2-7	TRBD2	TGTGCCAGCAGTCCGCCCGGGGGGATTAGCTACGAGCAGTACTTC	CASSPPGGISYEQYF
once	TRBV7-9	12	TRBJ1-3	NA	TGTGCCAGCGCGGCAGTTGGAAACACCATATATTTT	CASAAVGNTIYF
NA	TRBV6-5	14	TRBJ1-2	NA	TGTGCCAGCAGTTCCGGGACCGGGGCCTGTGGCTACACCTTC	CASSSGTGACGYTF
few	TRBV3-1	15	TRBJ2-7	NA	TGTGCCAGCAGCCCCCTCGACGGGGGACCGTACGAGCAGTACTTC	CASSPLDGGPYEQYF
NA	TRBV2	15	TRBJ2-7	NA	TGTGCCAGCAGTGAAGGGATAAATCTTACCTACGAGCAGTACTTC	CASSEGINLTYEQYF
NA	TRBV12-3/TRBV12-4	13	TRBJ1-4	NA	TGTGCCAGCAGTTTAAATGGGTTTGGGGAACTGTTTTTT	CASSLNGFGELFF
NA	TRBV10-3	14	TRBJ1-1	NA	TGTGCCATCAAGACGGCAGCGGCTAACACTGAAGCTTTCTTT	CAIKTAAANTEAFF
NA	TRBV29-1	13	TRBJ2-3	TRBD1	TGCAGCGTTGCGGGACAGGGTATAGATACGCAGTATTTT	CSVAGQGIDTQYF
NA	TRBV29-1	13	TRBJ1-1	NA	TGCAGCGCTATGACAGATTTGAACACTGAAGCTTTCTTT	CSAMTDLNTEAFF
few	TRBV6-1	15	TRBJ2-3	TRBD2	TGTGCCAGCAGTGAGACTAGCGGGGGGGCTGATACGCAGTATTTT	CASSETSGGADTQYF
few	TRBV30	14	TRBJ2-7	NA	TGTGCCTGGGAACCCCGTGAGGGGACCTACGAGCAGTACTTC	CAWEPREGTYEQYF
few	TRBV9	12	TRBJ1-2	NA	TGTGCCAGCAGCGTCGCAGGGTATGGCTACACCTTC	CASSVAGYGYTF
few	TRBV12-3/TRBV12-4	14	TRBJ2-1	NA	TGTGCCAGCACCCCTTGGGGACACGACAATGAGCAGTTCTTC	CASTPWGHDNEQFF
once	TRBV20-1	16	TRBJ2-7	NA	TGCAGTGCTAGGTCAGGTGGGGGACTGCAGTCCTACGAGCAGTACTTC	CSARSGGGLQSYEQYF
few	TRBV7-9	15	TRBJ2-5	TRBD2	TGTGCCAGCACGGGAGGGGGGCTCCTCGTAGAGACCCAGTACTTC	CASTGGGLLVETQYF
NA	TRBV27	13	TRBJ2-7	NA	TGTGCCAGCAGTTTATCTGCGGGTATCGAGCAGTACTTC	CASSLSAGIEQYF
few	TRBV29-1	12	TRBJ1-1	NA	TGCAGCGTTGCACGGGCGGCCACTGAAGCTTTCTTT	CSVARAATEAFF
NA	TRBV10-3	13	TRBJ2-5	TRBD2	TGTGCCATCAGGGAAGCGGGGAGCGCGACCCAGTACTTC	CAIREAGSATQYF
few	TRBV5-1	16	TRBJ1-5	TRBD1	TGCGCCAGCTGGAAATTCGGACAGGGGAGCAATCAGCCCCAGCATTTT	CASWKFGQGSNQPQHF
few	TRBV20-1	13	TRBJ2-3	NA	TGCAGTGCTAATACACTTAGCACAGATACGCAGTATTTT	CSANTLSTDTQYF
NA	TRBV12-3/TRBV12-4	13	TRBJ1-5	NA	TGTGCCAGCAGTCTTACTAGCAATCAGCCCCAGCATTTT	CASSLTSNQPQHF
NA	TRBV5-1	15	TRBJ1-4	NA	TGCGCCAGCAGCTTTGGGCAGGGTATTACGGAAAAACTGTTTTTT	CASSFGQGITEKLFF
few	TRBV27	15	TRBJ1-4	TRBD1	TGTGCCAGCAGCCACGGGGACAGGGGACGGGGAAAACTGTTTTTT	CASSHGDRGRGKLFF
few	TRBV28	14	TRBJ1-6	NA	TGTGCCAGCAGTTGGACCGAGCTCAATTCACCCCTCCACTTT	CASSWTELNSPLHF
few	TRBV7-2	15	TRBJ2-3	TRBD1	TGTGCCAGCAGCTCGAGACAGGGCCGGACAGATACGCAGTGTTTT	CASSSRQGRTDTQCF
NA	TRBV7-8	15	TRBJ1-5	TRBD1	TGTGCCAGCAGCCCTTGGGACAGGGGGAATCAGCCCCAGCATTTT	CASSPWDRGNQPQHF
NA	TRBV2	14	TRBJ1-4	NA	TGTGCCAGCAGGTCTCGGGAGACGGGGGAAAAACTGTTTTTT	CASRSRETGEKLFF
NA	TRBV12-3/TRBV12-4	11	TRBJ2-5	NA	TGTGCCAGCAGTTTCAGCGGGACCCAGTACTTC	CASSFSGTQYF
NA	TRBV27	15	TRBJ2-5	TRBD2	TGTGCCAGCAGTTTAAAGGCGGGGGGGCTCGGGGAGCAGTACTTC	CASSLKAGGLGEQYF
NA	TRBV10-1	15	TRBJ2-1	NA	TGCGCCAGCAGTGAGGAGGTTAGTTCGGTCAATGAGCAGTTCTTC	CASSEEVSSVNEQFF
NA	TRBV28	14	TRBJ1-6	NA	TGTGCCAGCAGTTTATCAGTTGGGAATTCACCCCTCCACTTT	CASSLSVGNSPLHF
NA	TRBV6-5	12	TRBJ2-3	NA	TGTGCCAGCAGTAGCCTTTCGAATACGCAGTATTTT	CASSSLSNTQYF